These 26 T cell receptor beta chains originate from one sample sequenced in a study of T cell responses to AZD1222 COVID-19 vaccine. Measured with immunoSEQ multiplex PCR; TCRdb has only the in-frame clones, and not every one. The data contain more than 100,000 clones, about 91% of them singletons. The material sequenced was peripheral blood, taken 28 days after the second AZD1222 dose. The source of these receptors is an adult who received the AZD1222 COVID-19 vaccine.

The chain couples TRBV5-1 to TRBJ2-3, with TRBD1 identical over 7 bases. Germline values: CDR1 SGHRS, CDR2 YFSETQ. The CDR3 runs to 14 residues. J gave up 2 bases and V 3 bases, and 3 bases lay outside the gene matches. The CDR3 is CASSSGQATDTQYF. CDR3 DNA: TGCGCCAGCAGCTCAGGACAGGCCACAGATACGCAGTATTTT. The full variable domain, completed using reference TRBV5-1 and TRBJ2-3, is KAGVTQTPRYLIKTRGQQVTLSCSPISGHRSVSWYQQTPGQGLQFLFEYFSETQRNKGNFPGRFSGRQFSNSRSEMNVSTLELGDSALYLCASSSGQATDTQYFGPGTRLTVL.

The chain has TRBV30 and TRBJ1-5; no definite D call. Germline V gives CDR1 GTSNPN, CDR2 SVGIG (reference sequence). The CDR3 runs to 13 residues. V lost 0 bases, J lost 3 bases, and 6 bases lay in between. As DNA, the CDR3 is TGTGCCTGGAGTGTGGCAGTCAATCAGCCCCAGCATTTT. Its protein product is CAWSVAVNQPQHF.

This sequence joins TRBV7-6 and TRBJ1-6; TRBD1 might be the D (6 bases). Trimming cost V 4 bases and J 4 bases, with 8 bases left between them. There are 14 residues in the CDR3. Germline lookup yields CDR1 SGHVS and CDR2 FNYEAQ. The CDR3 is CASSSRGYNSPLHF. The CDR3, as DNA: TGTGCCAGCAGCTCCAGGGGTTATAATTCACCCCTCCACTTT.

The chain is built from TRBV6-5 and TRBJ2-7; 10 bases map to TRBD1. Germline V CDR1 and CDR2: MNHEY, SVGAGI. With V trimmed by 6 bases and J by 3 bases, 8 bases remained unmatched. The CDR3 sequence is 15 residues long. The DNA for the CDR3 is TGTGCCAGCAGCCACCCGGGACAGGGGTACTACGAGCAGTACTTC. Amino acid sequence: CASSHPGQGYYEQYF.

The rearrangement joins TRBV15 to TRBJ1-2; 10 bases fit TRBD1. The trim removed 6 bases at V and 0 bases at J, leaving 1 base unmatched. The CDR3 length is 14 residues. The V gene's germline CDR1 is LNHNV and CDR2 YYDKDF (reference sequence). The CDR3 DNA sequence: TGTGCCACCAGGGGACAGGGGACTAACTATGGCTACACCTTC. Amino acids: CATRGQGTNYGYTF.

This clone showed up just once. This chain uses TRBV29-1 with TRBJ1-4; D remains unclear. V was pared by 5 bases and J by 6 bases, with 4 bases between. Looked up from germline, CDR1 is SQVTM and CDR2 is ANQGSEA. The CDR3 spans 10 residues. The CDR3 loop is CSVQYEKLFF. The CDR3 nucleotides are TGCAGCGTTCAGTATGAAAAACTGTTTTTT.

The CDR3, as DNA: TGTGCCAGCAGCTTGCGGACAGGGGCGGGTTCACCCCTCCACTTT. It is translated as CASSLRTGAGSPLHF. The chain uses TRBV9 and TRBJ1-6, with 9 bases aligning to TRBD1. The CDR3 sequence is 15 residues long. Trimming at V came to 4 bases and at J to 9 bases, leaving 8 bases not matched to a gene. CDR1 SGDLS and CDR2 YYNGEE come from the germline V gene. The variable domain in full, completed from reference TRBV9 and TRBJ1-6, reads DSGVTQTPKHLITATGQRVTLRCSPRSGDLSVYWYQQSLDQGLQFLIQYYNGEERAKGNILERFSAQQFPDLHSELNLSSLELGDSALYFCASSLRTGAGSPLHFGNGTRLTVT.

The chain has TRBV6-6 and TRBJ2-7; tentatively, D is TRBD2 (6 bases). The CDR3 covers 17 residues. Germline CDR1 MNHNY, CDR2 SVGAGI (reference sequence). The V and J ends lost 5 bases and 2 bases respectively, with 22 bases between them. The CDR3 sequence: CASSLKGGGTATYEQYF. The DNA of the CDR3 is TGTGCCAGCAGTCTAAAGGGTGGCGGGACCGCCACCTACGAGCAGTACTTC.

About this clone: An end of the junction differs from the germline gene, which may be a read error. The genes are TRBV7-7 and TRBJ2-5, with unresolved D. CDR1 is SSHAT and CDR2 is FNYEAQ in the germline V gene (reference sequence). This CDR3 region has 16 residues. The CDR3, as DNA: TGTGCTAGCAGCTTCCCCCCCGTCCCCGATCAAGAGACCCAGTACTTC. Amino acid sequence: CASSFPPVPDQETQYF.

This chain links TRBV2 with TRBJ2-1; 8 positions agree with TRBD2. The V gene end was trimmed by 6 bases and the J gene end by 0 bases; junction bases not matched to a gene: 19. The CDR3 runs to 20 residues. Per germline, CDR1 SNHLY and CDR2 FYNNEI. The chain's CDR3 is CASSPLGVAGGPSSYNEQFF. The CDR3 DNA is TGTGCCAGCAGCCCTCTGGGAGTGGCGGGAGGCCCAAGCTCCTACAATGAGCAGTTCTTC.

The CDR3 loop is CASRPGGIQPQHF. In DNA, the CDR3 is TGTGCCAGCAGGCCAGGGGGAATTCAGCCCCAGCATTTT. The V and J genes are TRBV12-3 or TRBV12-4 and TRBJ1-5; 7 bases are a match to TRBD1. Trimming took 6 bases from V and 6 from J; bases not matched to a gene: 5. The CDR3 is made up of 13 amino acids.

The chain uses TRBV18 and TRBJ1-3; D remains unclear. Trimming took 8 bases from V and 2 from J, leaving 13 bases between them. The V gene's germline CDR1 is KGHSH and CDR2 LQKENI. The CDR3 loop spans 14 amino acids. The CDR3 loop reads CASTRAATGNTIYF. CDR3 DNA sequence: TGTGCCAGCACCCGGGCCGCGACTGGAAACACCATATATTTT.

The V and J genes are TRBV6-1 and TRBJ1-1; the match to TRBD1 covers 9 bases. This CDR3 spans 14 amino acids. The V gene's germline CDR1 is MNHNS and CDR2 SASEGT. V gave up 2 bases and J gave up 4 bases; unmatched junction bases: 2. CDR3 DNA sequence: TGTGCCAGCAGTGAACCGACAGGGGGCACTGAAGCTTTCTTT. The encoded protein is CASSEPTGGTEAFF.

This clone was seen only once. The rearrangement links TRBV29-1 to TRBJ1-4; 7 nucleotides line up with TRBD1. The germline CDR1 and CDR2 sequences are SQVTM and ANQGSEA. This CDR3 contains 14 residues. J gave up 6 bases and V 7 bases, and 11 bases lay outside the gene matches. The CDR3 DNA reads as TGCAGCGCCGGAGGGGGCAGGGGGGATGAAAAACTGTTTTTT. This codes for CSAGGGRGDEKLFF.

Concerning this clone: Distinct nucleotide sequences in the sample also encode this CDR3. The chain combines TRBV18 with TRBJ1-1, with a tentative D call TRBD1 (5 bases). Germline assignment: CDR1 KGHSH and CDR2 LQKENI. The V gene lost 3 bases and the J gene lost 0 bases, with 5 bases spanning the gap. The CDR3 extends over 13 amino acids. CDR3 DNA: TGTGCCAGCTCACCGGGGGTGAACACTGAAGCTTTCTTT. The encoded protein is CASSPGVNTEAFF.

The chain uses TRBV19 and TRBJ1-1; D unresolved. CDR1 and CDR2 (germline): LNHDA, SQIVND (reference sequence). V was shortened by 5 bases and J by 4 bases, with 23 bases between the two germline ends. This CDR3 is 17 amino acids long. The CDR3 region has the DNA TGTGCCAGTAGTTTCGACATCTACCGGGCTCGACTCACTGAAGCTTTCTTT. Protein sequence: CASSFDIYRARLTEAFF.

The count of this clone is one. For the CDR3, the DNA is TGTGCCAGCAGCTACCCAGGGACCAATGAAAAACTGTTTTTT. Translating it yields CASSYPGTNEKLFF. The chain employs TRBV5-6 and TRBJ1-4; a possible D gene is TRBD1 (5 bases). The V gene's germline CDR1 is SGHDT and CDR2 YYEEEE. The V gene lost 3 bases and the J gene lost 5 bases, with 11 bases spanning the gap. The CDR3 runs 14 residues.

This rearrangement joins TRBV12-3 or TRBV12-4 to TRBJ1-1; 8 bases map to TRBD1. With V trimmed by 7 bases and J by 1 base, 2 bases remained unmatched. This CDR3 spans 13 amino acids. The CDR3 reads CASKGQENTEAFF. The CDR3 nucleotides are TGTGCCAGCAAGGGACAGGAGAACACTGAAGCTTTCTTT.

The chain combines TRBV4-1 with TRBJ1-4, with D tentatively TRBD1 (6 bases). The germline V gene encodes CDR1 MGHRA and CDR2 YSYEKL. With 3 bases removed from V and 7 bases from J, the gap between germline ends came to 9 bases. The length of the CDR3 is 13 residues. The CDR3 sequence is CASSHTGFEKLFF. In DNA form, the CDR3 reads TGCGCCAGCAGCCACACAGGGTTTGAAAAACTGTTTTTT.

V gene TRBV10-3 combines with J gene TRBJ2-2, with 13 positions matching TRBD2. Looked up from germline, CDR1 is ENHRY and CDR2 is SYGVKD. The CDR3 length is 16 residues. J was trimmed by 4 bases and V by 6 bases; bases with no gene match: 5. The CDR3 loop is CAISKLAGGATGELFF. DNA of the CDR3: TGTGCCATCAGCAAACTAGCGGGGGGGGCCACCGGGGAGCTGTTTTTT.

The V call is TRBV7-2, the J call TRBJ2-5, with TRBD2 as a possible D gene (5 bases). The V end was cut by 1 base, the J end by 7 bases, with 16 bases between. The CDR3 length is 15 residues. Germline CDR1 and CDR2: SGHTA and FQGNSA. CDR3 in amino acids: CASSLGGESGRTQYF. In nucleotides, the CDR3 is TGTGCCAGCAGCTTAGGGGGTGAGAGCGGACGGACCCAGTACTTC.

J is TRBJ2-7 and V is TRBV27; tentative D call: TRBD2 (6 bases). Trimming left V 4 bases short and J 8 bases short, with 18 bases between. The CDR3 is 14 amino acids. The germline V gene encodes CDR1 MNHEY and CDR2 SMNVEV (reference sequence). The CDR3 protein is CASSSGAGPGQQYV. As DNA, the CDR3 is TGTGCCAGCAGTTCCGGGGCGGGACCGGGTCAGCAGTACGTC.

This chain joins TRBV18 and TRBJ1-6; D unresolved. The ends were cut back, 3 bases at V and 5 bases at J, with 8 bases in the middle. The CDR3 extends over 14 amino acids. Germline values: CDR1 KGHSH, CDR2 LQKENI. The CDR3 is CASSPGRNNSPLHF. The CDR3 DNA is TGTGCCAGCTCACCCGGCAGGAATAATTCACCCCTCCACTTT.

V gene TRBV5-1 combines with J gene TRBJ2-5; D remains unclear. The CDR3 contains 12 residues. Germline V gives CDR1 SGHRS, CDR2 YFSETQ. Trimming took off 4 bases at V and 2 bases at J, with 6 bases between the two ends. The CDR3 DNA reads TGCGCCAGCAGCGTAGGGCAAGAGACCCAGTACTTC. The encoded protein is CASSVGQETQYF.

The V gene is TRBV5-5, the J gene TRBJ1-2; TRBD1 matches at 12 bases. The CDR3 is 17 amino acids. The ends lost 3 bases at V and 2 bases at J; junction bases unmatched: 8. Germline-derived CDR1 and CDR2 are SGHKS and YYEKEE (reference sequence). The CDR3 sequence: CASSSGTGGSSNYGYTF. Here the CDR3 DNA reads TGTGCCAGCAGCTCCGGGACAGGGGGCAGTTCGAACTATGGCTACACCTTC.

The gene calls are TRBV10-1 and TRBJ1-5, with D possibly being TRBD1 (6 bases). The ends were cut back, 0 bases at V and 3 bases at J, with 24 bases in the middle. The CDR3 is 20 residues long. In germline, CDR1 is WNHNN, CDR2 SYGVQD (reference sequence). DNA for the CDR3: TGCGCCAGCAGTGAGTCGAACGGGACACCTGGCGGCTCGGTCAATCAGCCCCAGCATTTT. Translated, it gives CASSESNGTPGGSVNQPQHF.